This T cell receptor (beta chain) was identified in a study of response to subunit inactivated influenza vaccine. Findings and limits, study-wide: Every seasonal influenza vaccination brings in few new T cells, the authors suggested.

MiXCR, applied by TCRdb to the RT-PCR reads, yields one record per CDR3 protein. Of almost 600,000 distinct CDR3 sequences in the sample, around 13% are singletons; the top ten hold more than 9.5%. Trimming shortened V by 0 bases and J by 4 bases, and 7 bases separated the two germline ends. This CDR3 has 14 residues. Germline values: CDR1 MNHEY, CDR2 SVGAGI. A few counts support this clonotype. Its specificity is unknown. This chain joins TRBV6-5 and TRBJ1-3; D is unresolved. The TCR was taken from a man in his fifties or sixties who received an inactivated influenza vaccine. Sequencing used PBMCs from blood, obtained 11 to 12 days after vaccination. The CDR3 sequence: CASSYSMGGNTIYF. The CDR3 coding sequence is TGTGCCAGCAGTTACTCGATGGGAGGAAACACCATATATTTT.